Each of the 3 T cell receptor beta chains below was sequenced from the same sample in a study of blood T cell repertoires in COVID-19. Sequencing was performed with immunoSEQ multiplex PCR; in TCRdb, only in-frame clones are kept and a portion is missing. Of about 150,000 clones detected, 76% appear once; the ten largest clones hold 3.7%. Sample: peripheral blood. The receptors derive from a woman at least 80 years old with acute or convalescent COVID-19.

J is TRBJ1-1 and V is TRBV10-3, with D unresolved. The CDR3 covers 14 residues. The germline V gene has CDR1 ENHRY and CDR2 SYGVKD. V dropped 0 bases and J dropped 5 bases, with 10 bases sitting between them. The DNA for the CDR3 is TGTGCCATCAGTGAGTCATGGGCGAAGACTGAAGCTTTCTTT. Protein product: CAISESWAKTEAFF.

The CDR3 here is CASSQAGTANTGELFF. The CDR3 DNA sequence: TGTGCCAGCAGCCAAGCCGGGACTGCGAACACCGGGGAGCTGTTTTTT. The rearrangement joins TRBV3-1 (or the pseudogene TRBV3-2) to TRBJ2-2, with a possible D match to TRBD2 (6 bases). In germline, CDR1 is LGHDT, CDR2 YNNKEL (reference sequence). This CDR3 spans 16 amino acids. Trimming removed 1 base from V and 0 bases from J, with 9 bases in between.

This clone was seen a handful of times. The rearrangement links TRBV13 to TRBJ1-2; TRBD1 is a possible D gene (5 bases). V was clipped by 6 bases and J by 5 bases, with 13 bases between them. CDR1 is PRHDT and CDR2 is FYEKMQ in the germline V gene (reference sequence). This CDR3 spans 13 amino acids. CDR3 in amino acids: CASRPPGWYGYTF. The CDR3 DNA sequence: TGTGCCAGCAGACCACCAGGGTGGTATGGCTACACCTTC.